The source of this T cell receptor beta chain is a study of blood T cells in healthy people across ages. Findings of the study overall: Diversity was higher, and naive CD4+ cells more numerous, in long-lived donors than in aged donors.

For the second PCR, which ran for about 7 to 11 cycles, a sample-barcoded 5' primer and a J-beta primer mix were used. TCRdb used MiXCR to reprocess the 5' RACE reads, holding one entry per CDR3 protein. Of roughly 1,800,000 distinct CDR3 sequences detected, 40% to 55% appear once; the ten largest clones hold approximately 2.1%. Note on this clonotype: Its antigen is unidentified.

Healthy individuals of Caucasian origin from Russia, aged roughly 6 to 100, served as donors. CDR1 is SGHTA, CDR2 FQGNSA, per germline. The CDR3 totals 14 residues. Trimming stripped 3 bases from V and 1 base from J, with 8 bases between. The chain uses TRBV7-2 and TRBJ2-3; possibly TRBD1 for D (6 bases). Sequencing used blood. The TCR was taken from a woman between 35 and 50 years old in good health. CDR3 nucleotide sequence: TGTGCCAGCAGCTTCAACAGGGGCACAGATACGCAGTATTTT. Its protein product is CASSFNRGTDTQYF.